Presented here are 19 T cell receptor beta chains from one specimen sequenced in a study of blood T cells in healthy people across ages. Then a second PCR, running about 6 to 11 cycles, was carried out with a sample-barcoded 5' primer and a J-beta primer mix. TCRdb reanalysed the 5' RACE reads using MiXCR and keeps one entry per CDR3 protein. The sample gives about 1,500,000 distinct CDR3 sequences, approximately 28% of which show up once; around 7.7% is in the top ten. The sequenced sample consisted of blood. The receptors originated from a young woman in good health.

This clonotype has a handful of counts. The chain links TRBV5-1 to TRBJ2-4; a weak D match, TRBD1 (6 bases). The DNA matches TRBJ2-7 better at its end, which makes the J call doubtful. Germline CDR1 reads SGHRS; CDR2 reads YFSETQ. The length of the CDR3 is 13 residues. CDR3 nucleotides: TGCGCCAGCAGCTTTGCAGGGGATTACGAGCAGTACTTC. This sequence encodes CASSFAGDYEQYF.

This clonotype has just one count. V and J are TRBV7-6 and TRBJ2-5; D unclear. The CDR3 has 16 amino acids. CDR1 and CDR2 (germline): SGHVS, FNYEAQ. Trimming removed 1 base from V and 11 bases from J, with 23 bases in between. In DNA form, the CDR3 reads TGTGCCAGCAGCTTAGGTCGGGCTGCCCACCGCGATGAGCAGTACTTC. Protein: CASSLGRAAHRDEQYF.

This clonotype has only a few counts. The genes are TRBV20-1 and TRBJ1-4; D is ambiguous. Germline values: CDR1 DFQATT, CDR2 SNEGSKA (reference sequence). This CDR3 has 13 amino acids. Trimming took 3 bases from V and 4 from J, leaving 9 bases between them. The CDR3 region is CSARTDLNEKLFF. CDR3 sequence (DNA): TGCAGTGCTAGGACGGACCTTAATGAAAAACTGTTTTTT.

The chain carries TRBV10-3 and TRBJ2-3; 7 nucleotides match TRBD1. The V and J ends lost 0 bases and 0 bases, in that order; junction bases with no gene match: 6. CDR3 length: 17 amino acids. The germline V gene encodes CDR1 ENHRY and CDR2 SYGVKD. The DNA for the CDR3 is TGTGCCATCAGTGAGTCACCGGGACAGCGGAGCACAGATACGCAGTATTTT. Translating it yields CAISESPGQRSTDTQYF.

The CDR3 region is CASSHGVASYYEQYF. DNA of the CDR3: TGTGCCAGCAGCCATGGCGTGGCTTCTTACTACGAGCAGTACTTC. V and J are TRBV7-9 and TRBJ2-7; D gene unclear. This CDR3 has 15 amino acids. Trimming cost V 5 bases and J 3 bases, with 17 bases left between them. Germline loops: CDR1 SEHNR, CDR2 FQNEAQ (reference sequence).

This clonotype was recorded a few times. The CDR3 sequence: CASREDYLGAEAFF. In nucleotides, the CDR3 is TGTGCCAGCCGAGAGGACTACCTTGGGGCTGAAGCTTTCTTT. The chain links TRBV19 to TRBJ1-1; D call uncertain. Deletions cut 9 bases from V and 6 bases from J, with 20 bases between. Germline CDR1 LNHDA, CDR2 SQIVND (reference sequence). This CDR3 spans 14 amino acids. The whole variable domain, filled in from reference TRBV19 and TRBJ1-1, reads DGGITQSPKYLFRKEGQNVTLSCEQNLNHDAMYWYRQDPGQGLRLIYYSQIVNDFQKGDIAEGYSVSREKKESFPLTVTSAQKNPTAFYLCASREDYLGAEAFFGQGTRLTVV.

The chain recombines TRBV10-3 with TRBJ2-1, with 10 bases matching TRBD2. After removal of 3 bases from V and 6 bases from J, the junction contained 5 bases not matched to a gene. This CDR3 has 15 amino acids. Germline CDR1 is ENHRY and CDR2 is SYGVKD. The chain's CDR3 is CAISDPAGGPNEQFF. Here the CDR3 DNA reads TGTGCCATCAGTGACCCAGCGGGAGGGCCCAATGAGCAGTTCTTC.

The chain recombines TRBV30 with TRBJ1-5; D remains ambiguous. This CDR3 is built from 12 residues. V was pared by 5 bases and J by 7 bases, with 12 bases between. Germline values: CDR1 GTSNPN, CDR2 SVGIG (reference sequence). For the CDR3, the DNA is TGTGCCTGGTCCCCCTCTCGACAGCCCCAGCATTTT. It translates to CAWSPSRQPQHF.

The rearrangement links TRBV18 to TRBJ1-2, with unresolved D. CDR1 KGHSH and CDR2 LQKENI come from the germline V gene. The CDR3 length is 12 residues. V lost 6 bases, J lost 4 bases, and 9 bases lay in between. The CDR3 DNA is TGTGCCAGCTCGATGGAGGGCTATGGCTACACCTTC. It is translated as CASSMEGYGYTF.

Concerning this clonotype itself: Sequence at one end of the junction differs from germline and may be a read error. This chain uses TRBV6-5 with TRBJ2-1, with a weak D call TRBD1 (6 bases). Germline V gene data show CDR1 as MNHEY and CDR2 as SVGAGI. The CDR3 runs to 15 residues. This CDR3 reads CASNQGQVVRDEQCF. The DNA of the CDR3 is TGTGCCAGCAATCAGGGGCAGGTTGTTCGGGATGAGCAGTGCTTC.

The chain uses TRBV5-1 and TRBJ1-1; D remains unclear. V was clipped by 0 bases and J by 3 bases, with 12 bases between them. Looked up from germline, CDR1 is SGHRS and CDR2 is YFSETQ. The CDR3 is 15 amino acids. CDR3 sequence: CASSLVPEAYTEAFF. The CDR3, as DNA: TGCGCCAGCAGCTTGGTTCCGGAAGCCTACACTGAAGCTTTCTTT.

As regards this clonotype: A much larger clonotype is one base distant, so this may be a read error. V is TRBV5-1 and J is TRBJ2-7; D might be TRBD1 (5 bases). Germline CDR1 SGHRS, CDR2 YFSETQ. V lost 7 bases, J lost 3 bases, and 20 bases lay in between. There are 15 residues in the CDR3. The CDR3 bases are TGCGCCAGCGGCGATCCAGGGTCGAGAAGCTACGAGCAGTACTTC. Protein product: CASGDPGSRSYEQYF.

The chain is built from TRBV12-3 or TRBV12-4 and TRBJ1-2, with D hard to call. The V end was cut by 3 bases, the J end by 4 bases, with 15 bases between. This CDR3 region has 15 residues. This CDR3 is CASSFSHRLGYGYTF. CDR3 nucleotide sequence: TGTGCCAGCAGTTTCTCCCATAGGTTGGGCTATGGCTACACCTTC.

The chain has TRBV7-2 and TRBJ2-7, with 12 bases that match TRBD1. Germline V gene sequence: CDR1 SGHTA, CDR2 FQGNSA. This CDR3 has 14 amino acids. J was trimmed by 4 bases and V by 4 bases; bases with no gene match: 2. The DNA of the CDR3 is TGTGCCAGCAGCTGGGACAGGGGGCGATACGAGCAGTACTTC. This sequence encodes CASSWDRGRYEQYF.

Here the CDR3 reads CASSAAGPGTDTQYF. As DNA, the CDR3 is TGTGCCAGCAGTGCAGCGGGGCCGGGGACAGATACGCAGTATTTT. The chain carries TRBV28 and TRBJ2-3, with 7 bases that match TRBD2. Per the germline V gene, CDR1 is MDHEN and CDR2 is SYDVKM. The CDR3 is 15 amino acids. V lost 5 bases, J lost 3 bases, and 8 bases stayed unmatched.

The chain employs TRBV29-1 and TRBJ2-5, with 8 bases matching TRBD2. Trimming cost V 4 bases and J 4 bases; bases outside gene matches: 11. The length of the CDR3 is 15 residues. Germline CDR1 SQVTM, CDR2 ANQGSEA. The CDR3, as DNA: TGCAGCGTTGGGCCCGGGGGGGCATCAGGAGAGACCCAGTACTTC. It specifies CSVGPGGASGETQYF.

V is TRBV20-1 and J is TRBJ2-1, with TRBD2 matching over 11 bases. Germline V gene lookup returns CDR1 DFQATT and CDR2 SNEGSKA (reference sequence). This CDR3 spans 15 amino acids. J lost 8 bases, V lost 5 bases, and 11 bases had no gene match. CDR3 region: CSAGIAGGGWDEQFF. The DNA for the CDR3 is TGCAGTGCTGGAATAGCGGGAGGGGGTTGGGATGAGCAGTTCTTC.

The chain recombines TRBV28 with TRBJ1-1; D is possibly TRBD1 (5 bases). The V gene lost 7 bases and the J gene lost 2 bases, with 17 bases spanning the gap. The CDR3 length is 15 residues. Germline CDR1 MDHEN, CDR2 SYDVKM. DNA for the CDR3: TGTGCCAGCAAGGTTCCTGCAGGGCCCAACACTGAAGCTTTCTTT. It translates to CASKVPAGPNTEAFF.

This clonotype was detected only a few times. This may arise from a read error, as a much more abundant clone is one base away. The rearrangement joins TRBV29-1 to TRBJ1-2; maybe TRBD1 (6 bases). Looked up from germline, CDR1 is SQVTM and CDR2 is ANQGSEA. This CDR3 is 14 amino acids long. The CDR3 here is CNVDSGGADYGYTF. CDR3 in DNA: TGCAACGTTGATTCCGGGGGCGCAGACTATGGCTACACCTTC.